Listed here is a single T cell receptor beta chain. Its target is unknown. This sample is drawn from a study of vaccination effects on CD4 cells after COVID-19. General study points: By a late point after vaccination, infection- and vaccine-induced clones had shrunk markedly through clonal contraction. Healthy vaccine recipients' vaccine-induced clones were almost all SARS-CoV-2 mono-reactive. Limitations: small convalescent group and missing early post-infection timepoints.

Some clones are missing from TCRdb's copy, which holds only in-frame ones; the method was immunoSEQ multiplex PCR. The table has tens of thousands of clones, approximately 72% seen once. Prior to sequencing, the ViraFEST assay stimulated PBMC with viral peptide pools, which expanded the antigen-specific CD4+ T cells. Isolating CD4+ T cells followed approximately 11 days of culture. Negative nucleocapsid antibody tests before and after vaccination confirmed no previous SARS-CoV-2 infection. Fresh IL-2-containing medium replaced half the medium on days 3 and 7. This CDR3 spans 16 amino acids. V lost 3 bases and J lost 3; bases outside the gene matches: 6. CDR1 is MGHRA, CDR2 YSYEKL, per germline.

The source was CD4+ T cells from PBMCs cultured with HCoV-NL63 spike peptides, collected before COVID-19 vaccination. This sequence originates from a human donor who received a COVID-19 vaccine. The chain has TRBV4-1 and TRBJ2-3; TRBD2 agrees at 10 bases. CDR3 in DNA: TGCGCCAGCAGCCAGAGAGCGGGGGGGCAGACAGATACGCAGTATTTT. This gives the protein CASSQRAGGQTDTQYF.